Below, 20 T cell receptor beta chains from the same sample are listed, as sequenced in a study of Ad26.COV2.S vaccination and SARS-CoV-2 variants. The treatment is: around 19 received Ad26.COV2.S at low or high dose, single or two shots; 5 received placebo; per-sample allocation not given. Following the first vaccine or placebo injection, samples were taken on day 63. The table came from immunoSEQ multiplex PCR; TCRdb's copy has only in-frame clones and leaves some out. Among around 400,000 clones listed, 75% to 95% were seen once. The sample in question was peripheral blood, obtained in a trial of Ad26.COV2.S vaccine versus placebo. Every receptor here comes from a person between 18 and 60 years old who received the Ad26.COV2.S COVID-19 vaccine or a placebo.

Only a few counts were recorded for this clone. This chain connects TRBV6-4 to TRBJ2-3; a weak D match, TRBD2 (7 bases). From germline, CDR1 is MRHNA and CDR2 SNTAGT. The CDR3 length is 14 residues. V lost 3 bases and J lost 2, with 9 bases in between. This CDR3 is CASSEGGDTDTQYF. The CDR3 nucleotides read TGTGCCAGCAGTGAAGGGGGGGACACAGATACGCAGTATTTT.

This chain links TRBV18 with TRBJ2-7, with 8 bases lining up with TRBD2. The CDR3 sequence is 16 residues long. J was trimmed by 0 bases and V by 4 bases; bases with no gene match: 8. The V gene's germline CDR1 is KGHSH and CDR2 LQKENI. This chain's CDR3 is CASSLTGTSHSYEQYF. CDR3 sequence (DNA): TGTGCCAGCTCACTGACCGGGACTAGTCACTCCTACGAGCAGTACTTC.

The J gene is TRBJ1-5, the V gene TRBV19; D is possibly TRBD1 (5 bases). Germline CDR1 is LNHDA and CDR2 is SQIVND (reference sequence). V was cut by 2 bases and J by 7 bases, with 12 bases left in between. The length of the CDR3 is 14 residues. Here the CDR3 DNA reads TGTGCCAGTAGTATATATAGGGGTGGACAGCCCCAGCATTTT. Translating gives CASSIYRGGQPQHF.

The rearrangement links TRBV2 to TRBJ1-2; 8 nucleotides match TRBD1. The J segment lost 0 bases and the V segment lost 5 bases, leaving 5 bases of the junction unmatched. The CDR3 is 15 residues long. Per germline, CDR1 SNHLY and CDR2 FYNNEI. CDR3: CASSQSGGANYGYTF. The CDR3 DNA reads TGTGCCAGCAGTCAATCAGGGGGCGCTAACTATGGCTACACCTTC.

CDR3 in amino acids: CASSQDRVNNSPLHF. CDR3 in DNA: TGTGCCAGCAGCCAAGATAGGGTAAACAATTCACCCCTCCACTTT. The rearrangement links TRBV3-1 (or the pseudogene TRBV3-2) to TRBJ1-6; no clear D gene. Germline CDR1 and CDR2: LGHDT and YNNKEL (reference sequence). Between the trimmed V and J ends, which lost 0 bases and 7 bases, there was a span of 10 bases. This CDR3 is 15 amino acids long.

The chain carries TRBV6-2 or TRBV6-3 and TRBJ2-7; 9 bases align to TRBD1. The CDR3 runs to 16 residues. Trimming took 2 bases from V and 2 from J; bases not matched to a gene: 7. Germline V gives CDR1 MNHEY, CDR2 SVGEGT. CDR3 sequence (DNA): TGTGCCAGCAGTTACCCCGGGACAGGGTCCCCCTACGAGCAGTACTTC. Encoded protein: CASSYPGTGSPYEQYF.

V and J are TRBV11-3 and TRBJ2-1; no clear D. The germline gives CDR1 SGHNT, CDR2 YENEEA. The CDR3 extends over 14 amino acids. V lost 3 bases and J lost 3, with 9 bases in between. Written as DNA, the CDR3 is TGTGCCAGCAGCTTTGGCGGAAACTACAATGAGCAGTTCTTC. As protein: CASSFGGNYNEQFF.

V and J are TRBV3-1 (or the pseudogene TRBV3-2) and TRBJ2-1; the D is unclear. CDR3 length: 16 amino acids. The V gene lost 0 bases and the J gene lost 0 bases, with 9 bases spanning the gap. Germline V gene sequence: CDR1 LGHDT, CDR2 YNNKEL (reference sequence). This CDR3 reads CASSQDLASSYNEQFF. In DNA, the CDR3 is TGTGCCAGCAGCCAAGATCTTGCGAGCTCCTACAATGAGCAGTTCTTC.

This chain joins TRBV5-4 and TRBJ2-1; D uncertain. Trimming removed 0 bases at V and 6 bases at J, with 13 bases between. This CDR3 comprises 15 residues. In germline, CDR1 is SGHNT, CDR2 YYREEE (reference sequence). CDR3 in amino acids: CASSLVPETTNEQFF. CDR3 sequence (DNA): TGTGCCAGCAGCTTGGTACCGGAAACGACCAATGAGCAGTTCTTC.

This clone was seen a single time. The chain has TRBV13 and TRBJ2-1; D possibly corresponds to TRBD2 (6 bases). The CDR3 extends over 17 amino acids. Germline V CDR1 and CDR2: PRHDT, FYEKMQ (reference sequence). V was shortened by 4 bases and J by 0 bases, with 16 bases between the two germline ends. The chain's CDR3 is CASSSLLAVSSYNEQFF. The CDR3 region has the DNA TGTGCCAGCAGCTCCCTTTTAGCGGTTAGCTCCTACAATGAGCAGTTCTTC.

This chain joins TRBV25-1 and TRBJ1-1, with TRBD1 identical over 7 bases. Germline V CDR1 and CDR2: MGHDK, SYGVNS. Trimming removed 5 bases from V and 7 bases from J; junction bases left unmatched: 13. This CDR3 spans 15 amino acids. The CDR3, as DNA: TGTGCCAGCAGTTTTAACGAGGCCCGACAGGGTGAAGCTTTCTTT. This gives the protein CASSFNEARQGEAFF.

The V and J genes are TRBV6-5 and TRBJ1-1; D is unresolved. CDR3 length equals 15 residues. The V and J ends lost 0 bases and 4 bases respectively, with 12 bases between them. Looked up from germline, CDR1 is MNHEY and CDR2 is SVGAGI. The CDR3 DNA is TGTGCCAGCAGTTACTCGAGGTGGGAAAGCACTGAAGCTTTCTTT. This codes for CASSYSRWESTEAFF.

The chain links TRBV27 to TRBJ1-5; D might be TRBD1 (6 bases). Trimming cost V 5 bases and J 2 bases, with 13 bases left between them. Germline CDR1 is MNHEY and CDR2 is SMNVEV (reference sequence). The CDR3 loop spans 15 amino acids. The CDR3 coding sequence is TGTGCCAGCAGTCCACAGGGTTTTGGCAATCAGCCCCAGCATTTT. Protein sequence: CASSPQGFGNQPQHF.

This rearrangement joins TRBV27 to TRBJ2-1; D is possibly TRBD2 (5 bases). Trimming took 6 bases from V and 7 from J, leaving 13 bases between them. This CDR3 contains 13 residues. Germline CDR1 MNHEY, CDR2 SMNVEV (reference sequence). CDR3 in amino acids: CASSLSDTNEQFF. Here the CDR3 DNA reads TGTGCCAGCAGCCTTAGCGACACAAATGAGCAGTTCTTC.

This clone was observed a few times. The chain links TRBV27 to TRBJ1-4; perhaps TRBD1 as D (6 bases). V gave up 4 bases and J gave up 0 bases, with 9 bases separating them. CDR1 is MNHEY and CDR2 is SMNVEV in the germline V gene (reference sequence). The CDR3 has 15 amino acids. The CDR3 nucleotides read TGTGCCAGCAGTTGGGGGGCTTCAACTAATGAAAAACTGTTTTTT. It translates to CASSWGASTNEKLFF.

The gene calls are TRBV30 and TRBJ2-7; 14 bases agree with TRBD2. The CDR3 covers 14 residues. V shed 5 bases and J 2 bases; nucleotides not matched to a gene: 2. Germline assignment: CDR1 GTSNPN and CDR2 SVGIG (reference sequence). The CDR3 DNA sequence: TGTGCCTGGGGGACTAGCGGGGGCCCCTACGAGCAGTACTTC. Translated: CAWGTSGGPYEQYF.

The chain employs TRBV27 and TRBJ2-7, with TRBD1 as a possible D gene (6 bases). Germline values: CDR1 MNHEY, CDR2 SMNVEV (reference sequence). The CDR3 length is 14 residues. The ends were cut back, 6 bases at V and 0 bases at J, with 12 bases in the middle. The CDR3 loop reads CASSRWDNSYEQYF. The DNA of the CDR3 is TGTGCCAGCAGCAGATGGGACAACTCCTACGAGCAGTACTTC.

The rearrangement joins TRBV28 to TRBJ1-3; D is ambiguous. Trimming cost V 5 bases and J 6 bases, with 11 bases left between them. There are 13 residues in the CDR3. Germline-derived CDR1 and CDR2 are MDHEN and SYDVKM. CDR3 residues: CASSTIPQNTIYF. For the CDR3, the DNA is TGTGCCAGCAGTACCATTCCCCAAAACACCATATATTTT.

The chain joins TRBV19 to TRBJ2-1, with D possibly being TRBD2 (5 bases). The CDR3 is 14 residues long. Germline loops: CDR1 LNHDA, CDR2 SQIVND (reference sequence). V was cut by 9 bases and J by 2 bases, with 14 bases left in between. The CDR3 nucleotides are TGTGCCAGCCGAGAGCGGCCCACCTACAATGAGCAGTTCTTC. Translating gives CASRERPTYNEQFF.

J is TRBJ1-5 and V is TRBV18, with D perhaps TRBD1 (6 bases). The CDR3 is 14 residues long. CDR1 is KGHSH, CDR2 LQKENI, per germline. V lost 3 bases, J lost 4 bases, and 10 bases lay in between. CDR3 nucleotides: TGTGCCAGCTCACCTTCGGGGGCGAATCAGCCCCAGCATTTT. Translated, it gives CASSPSGANQPQHF.